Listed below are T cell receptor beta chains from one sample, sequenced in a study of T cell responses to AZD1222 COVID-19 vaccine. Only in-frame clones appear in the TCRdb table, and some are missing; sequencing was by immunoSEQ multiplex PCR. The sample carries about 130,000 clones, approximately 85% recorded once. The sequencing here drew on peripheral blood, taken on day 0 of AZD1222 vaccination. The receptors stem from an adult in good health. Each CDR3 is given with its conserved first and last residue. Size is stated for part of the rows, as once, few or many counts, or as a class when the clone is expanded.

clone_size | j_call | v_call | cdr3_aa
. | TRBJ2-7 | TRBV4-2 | CASSQLGGDSYEQYF
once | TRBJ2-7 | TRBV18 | CASSPSVGELYEQYF
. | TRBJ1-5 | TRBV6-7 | CASKHRETQHF
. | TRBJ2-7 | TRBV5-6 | CASSLEGAYEQYF
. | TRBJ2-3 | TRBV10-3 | CAISGSSGEPTDTQYF
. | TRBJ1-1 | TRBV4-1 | CASSPRLGLVNTEAFF
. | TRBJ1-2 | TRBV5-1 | CASSPDRVNYGYTF
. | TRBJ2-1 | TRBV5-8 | CASSLGPGPYNEQFF
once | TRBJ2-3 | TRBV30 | CAWRTSGRRDTQYF
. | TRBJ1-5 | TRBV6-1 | CASSEFGQPQHF
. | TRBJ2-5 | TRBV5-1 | CASWGTGGLETQYF
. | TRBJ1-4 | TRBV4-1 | CASSRGRLDEKLFF
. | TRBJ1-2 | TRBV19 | CASSIGAAASSGYTF
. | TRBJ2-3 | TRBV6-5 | CASSKGLAGDTQYF
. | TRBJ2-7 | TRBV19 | CASSPGAWEQYF
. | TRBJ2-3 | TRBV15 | CATSRDKGDTQYF
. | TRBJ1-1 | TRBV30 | CAWRGGTSRGEAFF
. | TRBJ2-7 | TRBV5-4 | CASSPKGHYEQYF
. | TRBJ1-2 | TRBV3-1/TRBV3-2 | CASSHGQGLNYGYTF
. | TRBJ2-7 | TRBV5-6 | CASSLNRLSSYEQYF
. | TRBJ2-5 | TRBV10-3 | CAISDYQETQYF
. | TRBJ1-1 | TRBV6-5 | CASSTGWGNTEAFF
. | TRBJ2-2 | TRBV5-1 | CASKEASTGELFF
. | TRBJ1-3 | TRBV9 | CASSEAPTSGNTIYF
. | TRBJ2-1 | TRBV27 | CASTLGGAYNEQFF
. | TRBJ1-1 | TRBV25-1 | CASNTGQGWTEAFF
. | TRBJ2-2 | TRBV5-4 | CASSGRTIWGVLDTGELFF
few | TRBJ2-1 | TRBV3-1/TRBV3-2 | CASSLSGMGNEQFF
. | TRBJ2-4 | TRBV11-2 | CASSFAGAKNIQYF
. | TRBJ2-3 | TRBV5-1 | CASSTRGQGRDTQYF
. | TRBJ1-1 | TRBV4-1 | CASSQDLRTMNTEAFF
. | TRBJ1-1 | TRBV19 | CASSAGPGGPEAFF
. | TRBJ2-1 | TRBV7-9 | CASGGTVAYNEQFF
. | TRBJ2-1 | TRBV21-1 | CASSKVLGSSYNEQFF
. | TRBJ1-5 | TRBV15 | CATSRRDRVQPQHF
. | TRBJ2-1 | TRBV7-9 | CASSLVGGRSSYNEQFF
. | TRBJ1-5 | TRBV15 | CATSKGQGGQPQHF
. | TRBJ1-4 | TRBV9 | CASSPSPDRGGEKLFF
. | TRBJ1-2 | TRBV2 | CASSGTGQGYGYTF
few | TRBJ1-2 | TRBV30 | CACTGMNYGYTF
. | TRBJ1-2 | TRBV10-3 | CATNGGGIYGYTF
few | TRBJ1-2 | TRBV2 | CASSDPGQGVYGYTF
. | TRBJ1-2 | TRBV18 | CASSPLSGWEGGYTF
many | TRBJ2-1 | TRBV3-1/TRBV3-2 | CASSPDWGLAIYNEQFF
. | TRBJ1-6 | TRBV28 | CASSLGGTLHF
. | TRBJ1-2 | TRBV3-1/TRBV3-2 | CASSQGQGASGYTF
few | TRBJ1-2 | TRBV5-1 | CASRAQDGYTF
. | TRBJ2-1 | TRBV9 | CASSPRGTSGSAEIF
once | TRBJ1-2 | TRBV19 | CATFTVSRLGYGYTF
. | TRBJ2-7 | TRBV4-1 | CASSQELAGGYYEQYF
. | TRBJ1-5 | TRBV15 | CATSRGQGSQPQHF
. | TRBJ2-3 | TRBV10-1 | CASSEALGVAATDTQYF
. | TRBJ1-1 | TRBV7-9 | CASRTVPAPSTEAFF
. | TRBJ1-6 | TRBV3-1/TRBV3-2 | CASSQRRIYNSPLHF
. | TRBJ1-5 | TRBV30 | CAWSVRGGDQPQHF